Listed here are 28 T cell receptor beta chains from one sample, sequenced in a study of vaccination and CD4 T cells after COVID-19. Time point specified: late sampling 161 to 241 days after vaccination in a few convalescent patients. TCRdb passed the PCR reads through MiXCR, listing each CDR3 protein once. The sample yields about 36,000 distinct CDR3 sequences, about 35% seen once. This material consisted of CD4+ T cells from blood, taken about 7 months after SARS-CoV-2 vaccination. The receptor source for this set is a human donor who had recovered from COVID-19.

J is TRBJ2-1 and V is TRBV27, with TRBD2 identical over 10 bases. The germline V gene encodes CDR1 MNHEY and CDR2 SMNVEV (reference sequence). Trimming at V came to 2 bases and at J to 3 bases, leaving 1 base not matched to a gene. The CDR3 extends over 15 amino acids. This CDR3 is CASSLGTSDYNEQFF. CDR3 sequence (DNA): TGTGCCAGCAGTTTAGGGACTAGCGACTACAATGAGCAGTTCTTC.

In its sample, this clonotype ranks as medium-sized (0.01 to 0.1%). This chain links TRBV20-1 with TRBJ2-1, with 8 bases lining up with TRBD1. Germline V gene data show CDR1 as DFQATT and CDR2 as SNEGSKA (reference sequence). J was trimmed by 4 bases and V by 5 bases; bases with no gene match: 4. CDR3 length: 13 residues. The CDR3 DNA sequence: TGCAGTGCTCTAGGGACAGGTTACAATGAGCAGTTCTTC. Its protein product is CSALGTGYNEQFF.

This clonotype has a handful of counts. The rearrangement links TRBV20-1 to TRBJ2-1; the D call may be TRBD1 or TRBD2 (7 bases each). Trimming removed 6 bases at V and 10 bases at J, with 31 bases between. CDR3 length: 17 amino acids. Germline CDR1 is DFQATT and CDR2 is SNEGSKA (reference sequence). The CDR3 region has the DNA TGCAGTGCCCCGACAGGGATCTCTCTGCAGCGGGGTCGAGAGCAGTTCTTC. Protein sequence: CSAPTGISLQRGREQFF.

The V call is TRBV6-5, the J call TRBJ1-6; D gene unclear. Trimming shortened V by 2 bases and J by 7 bases, and 6 bases separated the two germline ends. Per the germline V gene, CDR1 is MNHEY and CDR2 is SVGAGI. This CDR3 contains 13 residues. The CDR3 here is CASSYSGNSPLHF. In nucleotides, the CDR3 is TGTGCCAGCAGTTACAGCGGGAATTCACCCCTCCACTTT.

This chain joins TRBV19 and TRBJ2-3; D gene unclear. From germline, CDR1 is LNHDA and CDR2 SQIVND (reference sequence). The CDR3 contains 16 residues. V dropped 3 bases and J dropped 4 bases, with 17 bases sitting between them. CDR3 sequence (DNA): TGTGCCAGTAGTATGCCCGGGCTAGGCGGCCCAGATACGCAGTATTTT. Encoded protein: CASSMPGLGGPDTQYF.

This chain joins TRBV7-6 and TRBJ2-1; D ambiguous. This CDR3 has 12 amino acids. V was shortened by 1 base and J by 8 bases, with 6 bases between the two germline ends. Germline V gene lookup returns CDR1 SGHVS and CDR2 FNYEAQ. This CDR3 reads CASSLGSDEQFF. CDR3 sequence (DNA): TGTGCCAGCAGCTTAGGGAGCGATGAGCAGTTCTTC.

In this sample, this clonotype turned up a few times. The chain uses TRBV10-3 and TRBJ2-7, with no clear D. Germline V gene lookup returns CDR1 ENHRY and CDR2 SYGVKD. Trimming removed 2 bases at V and 6 bases at J, with 11 bases between. CDR3 size: 13 residues. CDR3 residues: CAISEQGLGEQYF. The CDR3 DNA is TGTGCCATCAGTGAGCAAGGGCTGGGCGAGCAGTACTTC.

This chain uses TRBV20-1 with TRBJ2-2, with 9 positions matching TRBD1. CDR1 is DFQATT and CDR2 is SNEGSKA in the germline V gene (reference sequence). V shed 0 bases and J 6 bases; nucleotides not matched to a gene: 8. This CDR3 spans 16 amino acids. The CDR3 protein is CSARDRDRENAGELFF. The CDR3 DNA sequence: TGCAGTGCTAGAGATCGGGACAGGGAAAACGCCGGGGAGCTGTTTTTT.

This chain links TRBV29-1 with TRBJ1-1; D remains ambiguous. Germline CDR1 and CDR2: SQVTM and ANQGSEA. The CDR3 length is 15 residues. V was pared by 8 bases and J by 0 bases, with 19 bases between. The CDR3 region is CSPRSPLIMNTEAFF. Here the CDR3 DNA reads TGCAGCCCCCGTTCGCCACTCATCATGAACACTGAAGCTTTCTTT.

The V gene is TRBV20-1, the J gene TRBJ2-7, with 11 bases lining up with TRBD2. Germline V lookup: CDR1 DFQATT, CDR2 SNEGSKA (reference sequence). CDR3 length equals 17 residues. V trimming: 0 bases; J trimming: 1 base; junction bases outside the gene matches: 8. CDR3 nucleotides: TGCAGTGCTAGAGACCTCTTAACTAGCGGGAGTTCCTACGAGCAGTACTTC. Encoded protein: CSARDLLTSGSSYEQYF.

The chain carries TRBV4-2 and TRBJ2-3, with 14 bases matching TRBD2. The V gene's germline CDR1 is LGHNA and CDR2 YNFKEQ. This CDR3 region has 18 residues. Losses at the gene ends were 1 base for V and 0 bases for J; bases not matched to a gene: 3. The CDR3: CASSQGLAGGPSTDTQYF. Written as DNA, the CDR3 is TGTGCCAGCAGCCAAGGACTAGCGGGAGGGCCTAGCACAGATACGCAGTATTTT.

This clonotype was detected only a few times. The chain couples TRBV28 to TRBJ2-7; D call uncertain. Germline values: CDR1 MDHEN, CDR2 SYDVKM. This CDR3 contains 11 residues. V was shortened by 5 bases and J by 5 bases, with 7 bases between the two germline ends. Here the CDR3 reads CASSPRHEQYF. The DNA for the CDR3 is TGTGCCAGCAGTCCCCGCCACGAGCAGTACTTC.

This chain joins TRBV6-1 and TRBJ2-3, with D unresolved. Trimming stripped 3 bases from V and 2 bases from J, with 12 bases between. The CDR3 has 15 amino acids. The germline gives CDR1 MNHNS, CDR2 SASEGT. The CDR3 protein is CASSDPGGYTDTQYF. The CDR3 region has the DNA TGTGCCAGCAGTGATCCCGGCGGTTACACAGATACGCAGTATTTT.

This clonotype was observed a few times. This chain uses TRBV7-8 with TRBJ1-5; 8 positions agree with TRBD1. V shed 5 bases, J shed 9 bases, and the junction held 12 bases outside the gene matches. Germline values: CDR1 SGHVS, CDR2 FQNEAQ. The CDR3 extends over 15 amino acids. CDR3 sequence: CASSAGQGQDLPQHF. In DNA, the CDR3 is TGTGCCAGCAGCGCCGGACAGGGACAAGATCTGCCCCAGCATTTT.

This clonotype was counted a few times. This sequence joins TRBV7-9 and TRBJ2-3; the match to TRBD2 covers 7 bases. V dropped 1 base and J dropped 1; count of bases not matched to a gene: 2. Germline V gene lookup returns CDR1 SEHNR and CDR2 FQNEAQ (reference sequence). This CDR3 spans 15 amino acids. CDR3 DNA: TGTGCCAGCAGCTTAGTGCTAGCGGGCACAGATACGCAGTATTTT. The encoded protein is CASSLVLAGTDTQYF.

A few counts support this clonotype. The rearrangement links TRBV28 to TRBJ2-5; perhaps TRBD2 as D (5 bases). Looked up from germline, CDR1 is MDHEN and CDR2 is SYDVKM. V gave up 10 bases and J gave up 1 base, with 13 bases separating them. The CDR3 covers 13 residues. The CDR3 DNA follows: TGTGCCACCCAACCGGGGATCCAAGAGACCCAGTACTTC. This translates into CATQPGIQETQYF.

V usage is TRBV7-6 and J usage is TRBJ2-3; 9 nucleotides agree with TRBD2. The germline V gene encodes CDR1 SGHVS and CDR2 FNYEAQ. V gave up 0 bases and J gave up 6 bases; unmatched junction bases: 4. This CDR3 is 15 amino acids long. CDR3 sequence (DNA): TGTGCCAGCAGCTTAGCTTTAGCGGGAGCTGATACGCAGTATTTT. Its translation is CASSLALAGADTQYF.

The chain carries TRBV20-1 and TRBJ2-1; D gene unclear. This CDR3 region has 14 residues. V was shortened by 2 bases and J by 0 bases, with 8 bases between the two germline ends. CDR1 DFQATT and CDR2 SNEGSKA come from the germline V gene (reference sequence). The CDR3 bases are TGCAGTGCTAGAAAGTCGAGCTCCTACAATGAGCAGTTCTTC. Translated, it gives CSARKSSSYNEQFF.

The gene calls are TRBV24-1 and TRBJ2-3; the D is unclear. Trimming left V 3 bases short and J 1 base short, with 7 bases between. In germline, CDR1 is KGHDR, CDR2 SFDVKD. The CDR3 length is 14 residues. DNA of the CDR3: TGTGCCACCAGTGATAGGGCGGGCACAGATACGCAGTATTTT. Its protein product is CATSDRAGTDTQYF.

The chain is built from TRBV6-1 and TRBJ2-7; 8 bases map to TRBD2. J gave up 5 bases and V 6 bases, and 12 bases lay outside the gene matches. Germline CDR1 reads MNHNS; CDR2 reads SASEGT. The CDR3 has 15 amino acids. This CDR3 reads CASRTGTSLSHEQYF. CDR3 coding DNA: TGTGCCAGCAGAACCGGGACTAGTCTTTCCCACGAGCAGTACTTC.

This clonotype was detected only a few times. The V gene is TRBV24-1, the J gene TRBJ2-5; the D gene is possibly TRBD2 (6 bases). Trimming shortened V by 3 bases and J by 0 bases, and 16 bases separated the two germline ends. This CDR3 contains 17 residues. Germline CDR1 KGHDR, CDR2 SFDVKD. CDR3 loop: CATSDGLRAVYQETQYF. The CDR3 DNA follows: TGTGCCACCAGTGATGGACTACGGGCAGTGTACCAAGAGACCCAGTACTTC.

CDR3 sequence (DNA): TGTGCCAGCAGCTTAGGGGGGGGCGCTAGCGGCCTCAATGAGCAGTTCTTC. Its protein product is CASSLGGGASGLNEQFF. The chain employs TRBV7-9 and TRBJ2-1, with D perhaps matching TRBD2 (7 bases). V was shortened by 1 base and J by 6 bases, with 19 bases between the two germline ends. This CDR3 is 17 amino acids long. CDR1 SEHNR and CDR2 FQNEAQ come from the germline V gene (reference sequence).

The chain employs TRBV20-1 and TRBJ2-7; D is perhaps TRBD2 (5 bases). The CDR3 loop spans 15 amino acids. With 0 bases removed from V and 3 bases from J, the gap between germline ends came to 15 bases. Germline V gene sequence: CDR1 DFQATT, CDR2 SNEGSKA (reference sequence). This CDR3 is CSARDRANRDYEQYF. The CDR3 nucleotides are TGCAGTGCTAGAGATCGGGCAAACCGGGACTACGAGCAGTACTTC.

There are a few counts of this clonotype. V usage is TRBV20-1 and J usage is TRBJ2-5; a possible D gene is TRBD1 (6 bases). V was trimmed by 0 bases and J by 10 bases, leaving 18 bases between them. The CDR3 sequence is 14 residues long. Germline values: CDR1 DFQATT, CDR2 SNEGSKA (reference sequence). The CDR3, as DNA: TGCAGTGCTAGAGATCGAACCGCAGGGGATATCCAGTACTTC. Amino acids: CSARDRTAGDIQYF.

This clonotype was seen only a few times. This sequence joins TRBV27 and TRBJ2-7; possible D gene TRBD2, 5 bases. Between the trimmed V and J ends, which lost 5 bases and 6 bases, there was a span of 23 bases. CDR1 is MNHEY and CDR2 is SMNVEV in the germline V gene (reference sequence). This CDR3 has 16 amino acids. The CDR3 DNA is TGTGCCAGCAGTAACTTAGAGGAGACTACACTACGCGAGCAGTACTTC. It translates to CASSNLEETTLREQYF.

The sample holds a few counts of this clonotype. V and J are TRBV6-1 and TRBJ2-5; D gene uncertain. Between the trimmed V and J ends, which lost 3 bases and 4 bases, there was a span of 9 bases. Germline V gene sequence: CDR1 MNHNS, CDR2 SASEGT. This CDR3 region has 13 residues. The CDR3 sequence: CASSDTERETQYF. The CDR3, as DNA: TGTGCCAGCAGTGACACAGAGCGAGAGACCCAGTACTTC.

This chain connects TRBV7-2 to TRBJ2-5; tentatively, D is TRBD1 (7 bases). Germline lookup yields CDR1 SGHTA and CDR2 FQGNSA. This CDR3 contains 18 residues. The ends were cut back, 3 bases at V and 10 bases at J, with 30 bases in the middle. This CDR3 reads CASSFELFRGRGEVDQYF. CDR3 nucleotides: TGTGCCAGCAGCTTCGAGTTATTTCGAGGCAGGGGGGAGGTGGACCAGTACTTC.

This clonotype was found a few times. This chain uses TRBV29-1 with TRBJ1-2, with 10 bases identical to TRBD1. In germline, CDR1 is SQVTM, CDR2 ANQGSEA. Losses at the gene ends were 5 bases for V and 5 bases for J; bases not matched to a gene: 2. The CDR3 spans 12 residues. The CDR3 nucleotides are TGCAGCGTTCGGGACAGGGGTTATGGCTACACCTTC. Its protein product is CSVRDRGYGYTF. The full variable domain, in which reference TRBV29-1 and TRBJ1-2 provide the parts outside the CDR3, is SAVISQKPSRDICQRGTSLTIQCQVDSQVTMMFWYRQQPGQSLTLIATANQGSEATYESGFVIDKFPISRPNLTFSTLTVSNMSPEDSSIYLCSVRDRGYGYTFGSGTRLTVV.